One and the same sample provided the 16 T cell receptor beta chains below, sequenced in a study of neurological immune-mediated disorders. TCRdb analysed the 5' RACE reads with MiXCR anew, one entry per CDR3 protein. In the table there are tens of thousands of distinct CDR3 sequences, approximately 3.5% of which are singletons. Source material: PBMCs. These TCRs come from a woman in her forties or fifties with multiple sclerosis.

The sample holds many counts of this clonotype. The V call is TRBV20-1, the J call TRBJ2-3; 10 nucleotides line up with TRBD2. CDR1 is DFQATT and CDR2 is SNEGSKA in the germline V gene (reference sequence). Germline trimming cut 6 bases from V and 0 bases from J; bases unmatched to any gene: 6. The CDR3 length is 15 residues. The CDR3 loop is CSASSSGGSTDTQYF. The DNA of the CDR3 is TGCAGTGCGTCATCTAGCGGGGGCAGCACAGATACGCAGTATTTT.

This clonotype was observed at least ten times. The genes are TRBV20-1 and TRBJ2-7; TRBD2 matches 12 bases. CDR3 length equals 15 residues. The germline CDR1 and CDR2 sequences are DFQATT and SNEGSKA (reference sequence). J gave up 6 bases and V 6 bases, and 12 bases lay outside the gene matches. Here the CDR3 DNA reads TGCAGTGCACTGGCTAGCGGGGGGGTCCCCTCCGAGCAGTACTTC. Its protein is CSALASGGVPSEQYF.

This clonotype was seen repeatedly, ten times or more. The chain couples TRBV4-3 to TRBJ2-7; D may be TRBD1 (6 bases). The CDR3 runs 14 residues. Between the trimmed V and J ends, which lost 3 bases and 4 bases, there was a span of 13 bases. Germline assignment: CDR1 LGHNA and CDR2 YSLEER. The CDR3 spells CASSQVTGVYEQYF. Written as DNA, the CDR3 is TGCGCCAGCAGCCAGGTGACAGGAGTATACGAGCAGTACTTC.

Many counts were recorded for this clonotype. The rearrangement uses TRBV7-2 and TRBJ2-2, with D perhaps matching TRBD2 (6 bases). The V end lost 6 bases, the J end lost 5 bases, and 10 bases lay between the germline ends. This CDR3 contains 13 residues. Germline-derived CDR1 and CDR2 are SGHTA and FQGNSA. CDR3 in amino acids: CASRAGGTGELFF. The CDR3 DNA sequence: TGTGCCAGCAGGGCTGGAGGGACCGGGGAGCTGTTTTTT.

This clonotype showed up many times. Written as DNA, the CDR3 is TGCGCCAGCAGCCCCCGCCCCGGGGAATGGTATGGCTACACCTTC. Its translation is CASSPRPGEWYGYTF. The chain combines TRBV5-1 with TRBJ1-2, with unresolved D. Germline V gives CDR1 SGHRS, CDR2 YFSETQ. The CDR3 is made up of 15 amino acids. The ends were cut back, 4 bases at V and 5 bases at J, with 18 bases in the middle.

This clonotype was counted at least ten times. The chain links TRBV7-2 to TRBJ2-2; 10 positions agree with TRBD1. The CDR3 is made up of 17 amino acids. CDR1 is SGHTA, CDR2 FQGNSA, per germline. Trimming took 1 base from V and 6 from J; bases not matched to a gene: 8. The CDR3 DNA reads as TGTGCCAGCAGCTTAGGGAGCCCCGGGACAGGGGCCGGGGAGCTGTTTTTT. It yields the protein CASSLGSPGTGAGELFF.

Turning to this clonotype: A much larger clone lies a single base off, so this may be a read error. This rearrangement joins TRBV20-1 to TRBJ1-5; the match to TRBD1 covers 7 bases. The J call could be wrong; TRBJ2-3 is a better fit for the DNA end. The CDR3 extends over 15 amino acids. The germline CDR1 and CDR2 sequences are DFQATT and SNEGSKA (reference sequence). The CDR3 sequence is CSARGRDRFYQPQYF. DNA of the CDR3: TGCAGTGCTAGAGGAAGGGACAGATTTTATCAGCCCCAGTATTTT.

This clonotype was counted ten times or more. The rearrangement joins TRBV5-1 to TRBJ2-5, with TRBD1 identical over 10 bases. CDR1 is SGHRS, CDR2 YFSETQ, per germline. J lost 4 bases, V lost 4 bases, and 4 bases had no gene match. The CDR3 covers 14 residues. For the CDR3, the DNA is TGCGCCAGCAGCCCGCGGACAGGGGGAGAGACCCAGTACTTC. It is translated as CASSPRTGGETQYF. Complete variable domain (other parts from reference TRBV5-1 and TRBJ2-5): KAGVTQTPRYLIKTRGQQVTLSCSPISGHRSVSWYQQTPGQGLQFLFEYFSETQRNKGNFPGRFSGRQFSNSRSEMNVSTLELGDSALYLCASSPRTGGETQYFGPGTRLLVL.

This clonotype appeared many times. This rearrangement joins TRBV7-9 to TRBJ2-3; D not certain. CDR1 is SEHNR, CDR2 FQNEAQ, per germline (reference sequence). This CDR3 has 13 amino acids. V was pared by 10 bases and J by 8 bases, with 19 bases between. CDR3 nucleotide sequence: TGTGCCATCCCACATAAATCCGGTTTTACGCAGTATTTT. Its protein is CAIPHKSGFTQYF.

This clonotype appeared many times. The chain couples TRBV6-6 to TRBJ1-4; no reliable D call. In germline, CDR1 is MNHNY, CDR2 SVGAGI (reference sequence). CDR3 length equals 11 residues. The germline V and J ends were trimmed by 10 bases and 6 bases, with 9 bases remaining between them. In nucleotides, the CDR3 is TGTGCCACCCGTAGGGATGAAAAACTGTTTTTT. Encoded protein: CATRRDEKLFF.

This clonotype was picked up many times. The chain is built from TRBV20-1 and TRBJ2-7; 8 bases agree with TRBD2. The CDR3 runs 15 residues. Trimming at V came to 1 base and at J to 3 bases, leaving 8 bases not matched to a gene. CDR1 and CDR2 (germline): DFQATT, SNEGSKA (reference sequence). Here the CDR3 DNA reads TGCAGTGCTAGAGCCTACTCCGGGGGGGGCTACGAGCAGTACTTC. Translating it yields CSARAYSGGGYEQYF.

This clonotype was recorded at least ten times. J is TRBJ2-3 and V is TRBV20-1, with TRBD1 as a possible D gene (8 bases). The V and J ends lost 3 bases and 1 base respectively, with 17 bases between them. Germline V lookup: CDR1 DFQATT, CDR2 SNEGSKA (reference sequence). The CDR3 runs to 16 residues. The CDR3 here is CSASVTGGVRTDTQYF. CDR3 DNA sequence: TGCAGTGCTAGTGTCACAGGGGGGGTCCGCACAGATACGCAGTATTTT.

This clonotype was observed many times. The rearrangement links TRBV5-1 to TRBJ1-1; possibly TRBD1 for D (6 bases). The CDR3 sequence is 15 residues long. CDR1 is SGHRS and CDR2 is YFSETQ in the germline V gene. The V end lost 5 bases, the J end lost 3 bases, and 17 bases lay between the germline ends. The CDR3 bases are TGCGCCAGCAGAATCACAGGGCGGAGGGACACTGAAGCTTTCTTT. Translation gives CASRITGRRDTEAFF.

Many counts were recorded for this clonotype. V gene TRBV29-1 combines with J gene TRBJ2-7, with 7 bases fitting TRBD1. The CDR3 is made up of 13 amino acids. Germline-derived CDR1 and CDR2 are SQVTM and ANQGSEA. V shed 1 base, J shed 4 bases, and the junction held 4 bases outside the gene matches. The chain's CDR3 is CSVEVGDRYEQYF. CDR3 in DNA: TGCAGCGTTGAAGTGGGGGACAGATACGAGCAGTACTTC.

This clonotype was observed many times. The V call is TRBV20-1, the J call TRBJ1-5, with D possibly matching TRBD1 (6 bases). The germline V gene encodes CDR1 DFQATT and CDR2 SNEGSKA (reference sequence). V was cut by 3 bases and J by 9 bases, with 15 bases left in between. The CDR3 is 13 amino acids. CDR3 nucleotide sequence: TGCAGTGCTAGCCCCGGGGGGCCGGGGCCCCAGCATTTT. This translates into CSASPGGPGPQHF.

This clonotype was detected ten times or more. The rearrangement joins TRBV7-6 to TRBJ2-5; unclear D gene. Between the trimmed V and J ends, which lost 4 bases and 9 bases, there was a span of 18 bases. The CDR3 totals 14 residues. From germline, CDR1 is SGHVS and CDR2 FNYEAQ. The CDR3 reads CASSSHHDRGAQYF. CDR3 in DNA: TGTGCCAGCAGCTCCCATCATGACCGTGGGGCCCAGTACTTC.